This is a list of T cell receptor beta chains from one sample in a study of T-cell memory formation after mild COVID-19. One entry per CDR3 protein, called by TCRdb with MiXCR from the 5' RACE reads. The sample holds approximately 100,000 distinct CDR3 sequences, around a quarter seen once. The specimen was PBMCs or a T cell subset sorted from them (not recorded which). The receptors shown here come from a man younger than 35 who had mild COVID-19 (a few samples of this study predate the infection). Cell type and time point are not known. Both conserved end residues are part of each CDR3. The order of the fields is V gene, J gene, clone size, D gene, CDR3 protein, CDR3 DNA. A D gene is named only where the DNA matches it firmly. Clone size, where shown, is once, few, many, or a class for clones that have expanded.

V gene: TRBV11-2; J gene: TRBJ2-7; clone size: .; D gene: TRBD2; CDR3 protein: CASSLRARAGSYEQYF; CDR3 DNA: TGTGCCAGCAGCTTAAGAGCGAGAGCGGGGTCCTACGAGCAGTACTTC
V gene: TRBV4-1; J gene: TRBJ2-2; clone size: few; D gene: .; CDR3 protein: CASSHWSSNTGELFF; CDR3 DNA: TGCGCCAGCAGCCACTGGTCCTCGAACACCGGGGAGCTGTTTTTT
V gene: TRBV4-1; J gene: TRBJ2-3; clone size: few; D gene: .; CDR3 protein: CASSQGPPPDTQYF; CDR3 DNA: TGCGCCAGCAGCCAAGGGCCCCCCCCAGATACGCAGTATTTT
V gene: TRBV5-6; J gene: TRBJ2-7; clone size: few; D gene: .; CDR3 protein: CASSWLGGKNEQYF; CDR3 DNA: TGTGCCAGCAGCTGGCTTGGGGGAAAGAACGAGCAGTACTTC
V gene: TRBV6-2/TRBV6-3; J gene: TRBJ2-3; clone size: many; D gene: .; CDR3 protein: CASSYTQGGADTQYF; CDR3 DNA: TGTGCCAGCAGTTACACCCAGGGGGGTGCAGATACGCAGTATTTT
V gene: TRBV29-1; J gene: TRBJ1-2; clone size: few; D gene: .; CDR3 protein: CSVEFSTRNYGYTF; CDR3 DNA: TGCAGCGTTGAGTTTTCGACCAGGAACTATGGCTACACCTTC
V gene: TRBV5-1; J gene: TRBJ2-7; clone size: few; D gene: TRBD2; CDR3 protein: CASSLGLLAETTYEQYF; CDR3 DNA: TGCGCCAGCAGCTTGGGATTACTAGCGGAGACTACCTACGAGCAGTACTTC
V gene: TRBV7-3; J gene: TRBJ2-3; clone size: few; D gene: .; CDR3 protein: CASSLSGSSTDTQYF; CDR3 DNA: TGTGCCAGCAGCCTCTCAGGGTCGAGCACAGATACGCAGTATTTT
V gene: TRBV7-9; J gene: TRBJ2-5; clone size: few; D gene: .; CDR3 protein: CASSLGSGGRETQYF; CDR3 DNA: TGTGCCAGCAGCTTAGGGTCCGGGGGCCGAGAGACCCAGTACTTC
V gene: TRBV4-3; J gene: TRBJ1-1; clone size: .; D gene: .; CDR3 protein: CASSHAGWSNTEAFF; CDR3 DNA: TGCGCCAGCAGCCACGCAGGGTGGTCGAACACTGAAGCTTTCTTT